This TCR beta chain was captured by sequencing in a study of blood T cell repertoires in COVID-19. Trimming removed 0 bases from V and 8 bases from J, with 5 bases in between. The germline V gene has CDR1 SGHTA and CDR2 FQGNSA. This CDR3 has 12 residues. Sequenced by immunoSEQ multiplex PCR; TCRdb stores in-frame clones only, minus some. The sample includes approximately 75,000 clones, about 70% of them seen just once. The sequence was obtained from an elderly woman with active or convalescent COVID-19. The material sequenced was peripheral blood. The J gene is TRBJ2-1, the V gene TRBV7-2; no definite D call. The CDR3 reads CASSLASDEQFF. Here the CDR3 DNA reads TGTGCCAGCAGCTTAGCTTCCGATGAGCAGTTCTTC.